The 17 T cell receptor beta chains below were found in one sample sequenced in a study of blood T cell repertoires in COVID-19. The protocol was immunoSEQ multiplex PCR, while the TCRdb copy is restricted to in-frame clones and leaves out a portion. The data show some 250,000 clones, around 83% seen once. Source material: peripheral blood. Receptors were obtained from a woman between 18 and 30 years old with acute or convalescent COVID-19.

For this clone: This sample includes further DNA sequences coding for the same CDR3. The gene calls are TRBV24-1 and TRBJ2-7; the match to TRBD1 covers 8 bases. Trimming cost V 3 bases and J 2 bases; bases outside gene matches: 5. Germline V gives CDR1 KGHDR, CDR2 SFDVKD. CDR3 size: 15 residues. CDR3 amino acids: CATSDPGQGTYEQYF. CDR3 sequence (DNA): TGTGCCACCAGTGATCCAGGACAGGGCACCTACGAGCAGTACTTC.

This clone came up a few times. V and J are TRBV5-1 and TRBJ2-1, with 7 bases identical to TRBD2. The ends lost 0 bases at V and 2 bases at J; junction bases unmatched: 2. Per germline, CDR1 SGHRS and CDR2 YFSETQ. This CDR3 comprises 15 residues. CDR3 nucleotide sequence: TGCGCCAGCAGCTTGGGGGCGGGGGCCTACAATGAGCAGTTCTTC. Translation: CASSLGAGAYNEQFF.

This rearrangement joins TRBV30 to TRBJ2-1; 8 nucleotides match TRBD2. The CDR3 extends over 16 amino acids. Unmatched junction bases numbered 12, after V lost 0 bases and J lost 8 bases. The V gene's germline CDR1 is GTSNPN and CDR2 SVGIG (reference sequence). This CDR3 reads CAWSVRKREIWDEQFF. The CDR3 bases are TGTGCCTGGAGTGTACGTAAGCGGGAGATTTGGGATGAGCAGTTCTTC.

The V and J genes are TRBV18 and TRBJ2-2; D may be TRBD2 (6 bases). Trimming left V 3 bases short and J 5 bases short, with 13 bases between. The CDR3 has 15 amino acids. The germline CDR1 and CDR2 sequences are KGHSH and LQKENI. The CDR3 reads CASSPNREKTGELFF. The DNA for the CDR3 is TGTGCCAGCTCACCTAATCGGGAGAAAACCGGGGAGCTGTTTTTT. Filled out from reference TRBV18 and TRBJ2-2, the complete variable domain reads NAGVMQNPRHLVRRRGQEARLRCSPMKGHSHVYWYRQLPEEGLKFMVYLQKENIIDESGMPKERFSAEFPKEGPSILRIQQVVRGDSAAYFCASSPNREKTGELFFGEGSRLTVL.

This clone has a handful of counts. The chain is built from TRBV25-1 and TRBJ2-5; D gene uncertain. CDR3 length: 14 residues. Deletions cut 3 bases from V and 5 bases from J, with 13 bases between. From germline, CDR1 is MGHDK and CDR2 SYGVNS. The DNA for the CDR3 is TGTGCCAGCAGTGATGGAAGCGTCCGCGAGACCCAGTACTTC. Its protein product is CASSDGSVRETQYF.

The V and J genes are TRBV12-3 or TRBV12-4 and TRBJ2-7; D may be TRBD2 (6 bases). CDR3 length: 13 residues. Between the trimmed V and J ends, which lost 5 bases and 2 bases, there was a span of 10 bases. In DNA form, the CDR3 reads TGTGCCAGCAGTACCGGGAGCACCTACGAGCAGTACTTC. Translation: CASSTGSTYEQYF.

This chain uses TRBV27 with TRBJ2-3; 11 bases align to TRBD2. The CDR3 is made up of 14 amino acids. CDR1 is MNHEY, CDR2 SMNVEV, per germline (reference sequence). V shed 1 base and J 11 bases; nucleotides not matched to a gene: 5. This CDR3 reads CASSLYGTSGEQYF. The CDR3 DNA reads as TGTGCCAGCAGTTTATACGGGACTAGCGGTGAGCAGTATTTT.

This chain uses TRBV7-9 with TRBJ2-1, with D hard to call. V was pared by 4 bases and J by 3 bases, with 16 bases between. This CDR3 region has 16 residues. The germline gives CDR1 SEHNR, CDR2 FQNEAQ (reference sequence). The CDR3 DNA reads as TGTGCCAGCAGCTACCAGACCCTGGGCTTCTACAATGAGCAGTTCTTC. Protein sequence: CASSYQTLGFYNEQFF.

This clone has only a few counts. The CDR3 coding sequence is TGTGCCAGCAGCTTAGAAGAGGGAGATACGCAGTATTTT. The encoded protein is CASSLEEGDTQYF. The rearrangement joins TRBV7-9 to TRBJ2-3; a possible D gene is TRBD2 (5 bases). This CDR3 comprises 13 residues. Trimming removed 1 base from V and 5 bases from J, with 7 bases in between. Per germline, CDR1 SEHNR and CDR2 FQNEAQ (reference sequence).

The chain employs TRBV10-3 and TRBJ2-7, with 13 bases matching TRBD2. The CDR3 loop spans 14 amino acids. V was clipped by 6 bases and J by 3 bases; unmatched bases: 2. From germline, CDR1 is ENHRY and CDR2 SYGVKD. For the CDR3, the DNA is TGTGCCATCAGCGGGACTAGCGGGAACTACGAGCAGTACTTC. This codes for CAISGTSGNYEQYF.

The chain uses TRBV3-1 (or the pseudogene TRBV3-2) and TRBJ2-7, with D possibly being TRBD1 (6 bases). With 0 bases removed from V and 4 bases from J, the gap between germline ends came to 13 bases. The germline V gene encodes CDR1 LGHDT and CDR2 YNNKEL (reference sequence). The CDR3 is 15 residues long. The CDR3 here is CASSQDKAGVYEQYF. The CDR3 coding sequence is TGTGCCAGCAGCCAAGATAAGGCAGGGGTGTACGAGCAGTACTTC.

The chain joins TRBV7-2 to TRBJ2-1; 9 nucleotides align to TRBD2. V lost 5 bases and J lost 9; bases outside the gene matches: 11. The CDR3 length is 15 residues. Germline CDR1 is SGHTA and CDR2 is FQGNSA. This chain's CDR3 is CASSIRTSVPSEQFF. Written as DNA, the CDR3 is TGTGCCAGCAGCATAAGGACTAGCGTGCCTTCTGAGCAGTTCTTC.

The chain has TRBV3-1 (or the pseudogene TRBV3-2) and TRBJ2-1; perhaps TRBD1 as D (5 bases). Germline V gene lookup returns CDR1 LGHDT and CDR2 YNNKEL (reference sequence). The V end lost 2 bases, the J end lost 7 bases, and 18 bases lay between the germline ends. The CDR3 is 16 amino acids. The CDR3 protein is CASSQCRAPRVNEQFF. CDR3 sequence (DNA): TGTGCCAGCAGCCAATGCAGGGCCCCCCGTGTTAATGAGCAGTTCTTC.

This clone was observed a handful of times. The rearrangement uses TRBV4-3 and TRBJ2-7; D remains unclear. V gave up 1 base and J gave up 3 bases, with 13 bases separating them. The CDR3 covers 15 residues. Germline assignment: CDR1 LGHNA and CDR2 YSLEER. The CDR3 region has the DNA TGCGCCAGCAGCCAAGCCGGGTCTAGGCACTACGAGCAGTACTTC. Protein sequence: CASSQAGSRHYEQYF.

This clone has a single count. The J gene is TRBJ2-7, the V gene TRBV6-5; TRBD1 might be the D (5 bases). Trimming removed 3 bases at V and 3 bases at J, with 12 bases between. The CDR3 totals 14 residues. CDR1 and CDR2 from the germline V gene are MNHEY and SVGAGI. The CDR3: CASSYKGNVYEQYF. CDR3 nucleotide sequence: TGTGCCAGCAGTTATAAGGGGAACGTCTACGAGCAGTACTTC.

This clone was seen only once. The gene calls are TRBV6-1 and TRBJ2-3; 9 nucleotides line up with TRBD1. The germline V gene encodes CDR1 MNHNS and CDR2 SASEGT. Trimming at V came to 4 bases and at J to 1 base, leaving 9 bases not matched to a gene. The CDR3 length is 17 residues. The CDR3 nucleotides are TGTGCCAGCAGTGTTGACAGGGGGTTATTGGGCACAGATACGCAGTATTTT. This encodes CASSVDRGLLGTDTQYF.

DNA for the CDR3: TGTGCCAGTAGTATAACTAGCGGGAGAATGTATGAGCAGTTCTTC. Its translation is CASSITSGRMYEQFF. V and J are TRBV19 and TRBJ2-1, with 11 bases aligning to TRBD2. The ends lost 2 bases at V and 8 bases at J; junction bases unmatched: 5. The CDR3 loop spans 15 amino acids. Germline-derived CDR1 and CDR2 are LNHDA and SQIVND (reference sequence).